This TCR beta chain was found in a study of blood T cell repertoires in COVID-19. Study overall: COVID-19 samples collected from the United States, Italy and Spain covered acute and convalescent phases. Sample material is recorded as cDNA or gDNA derived from T cells, B-cell-depleted T cells, or PBMCs.

In the source study's methods: Amplification with reference gene primers provided the estimates of nucleated cell counts. TCRdb keeps only in-frame clones here, not all; method: immunoSEQ multiplex PCR. V and J calls and clone size are copied from that table; D and trimming were computed from the DNA. The sample contains approximately 150,000 clones, about 86% of which appear only once. This clone showed up just a few times. The ends lost 6 bases at V and 7 bases at J; junction bases unmatched: 9. Germline CDR1 reads MNHEY; CDR2 reads SVGAGI. CDR3 length: 14 residues. The rearrangement uses TRBV6-5 and TRBJ1-1; 9 nucleotides agree with TRBD1. Sequencing was done on a sample of peripheral blood. The TCR was taken from a woman aged 45-59 years with active or convalescent COVID-19. Here the CDR3 DNA reads TGTGCCAGCAGAACGGGACAGGGACATGGTGAAGCTTTCTTT. This sequence encodes CASRTGQGHGEAFF.